This TCR beta chain was obtained from a study of blood T cell repertoires in COVID-19. Assay used: immunoSEQ multiplex PCR; TCRdb lists only in-frame clones, some missing. The sample holds more than 150,000 clones; approximately 87% are singletons and the top ten take less than 25%. Germline-derived CDR1 and CDR2 are LGHNA and YSLEER. This CDR3 has 17 residues. The ends lost 0 bases at V and 4 bases at J; junction bases unmatched: 9. This receptor was taken from an older man with active or convalescent COVID-19. Specimen: peripheral blood. This chain uses TRBV4-3 with TRBJ1-2; the match to TRBD1 covers 9 bases. The CDR3 DNA sequence: TGCGCCAGCAGCCAAGAGGGGTACAGGGGGCGATCCTATGGCTACACCTTC. Translating gives CASSQEGYRGRSYGYTF.